The rows below give T cell receptor beta chains drawn from one sample of a study of blood T cells in healthy people across ages. TCRdb fed the 5' RACE reads into MiXCR, producing one record per CDR3 protein. The sample has fewer than 2 million distinct CDR3 sequences; about 39% are singletons. Material: blood. The receptor source for this set is a human donor in good health. CDR3s include the opening cysteine and the closing phenylalanine or tryptophan. The order of the fields is D gene, clone size, J gene, V gene, CDR3 DNA, CDR3 protein. D genes are given only for firm matches. Clone size, where shown, is once, few, many, or a class for clones that have expanded.

-,few,TRBJ2-7,TRBV15,TGTGCCACCAGCAGAGATGGGGGTTACGAGCAGTACTTC,CATSRDGGYEQYF
TRBD2,-,TRBJ2-3,TRBV5-1,TGCGCCAGCAGCGACTACAGCGGGGGGGGAGAGAATACGCAGTATTTT,CASSDYSGGGENTQYF
-,few,TRBJ2-1,TRBV3-1,TGTGCCAGCAGCCAACAACCTATTGAGCAGTTCTTC,CASSQQPIEQFF
-,-,TRBJ2-7,TRBV4-3,TGCGCCAGCAGCCAAGAGGACCAGGGTCCCTACGAGCAGTACTTC,CASSQEDQGPYEQYF
-,-,TRBJ2-2,TRBV15,TGTGCCACCAGCTTAGGGAGCACCGGGGAGCTGTTTTTT,CATSLGSTGELFF
-,few,TRBJ1-4,TRBV29-1,TGCAGCGTTCTCCACAGCGAAAAACTGTTTTTT,CSVLHSEKLFF
TRBD1,few,TRBJ2-1,TRBV7-9,TGTGCCAGCAGAGAAAGGACAGGGGGCAATGAGCAGTTCTTC,CASRERTGGNEQFF
TRBD1,many,TRBJ1-2,TRBV29-1,TGCAGCGTTGGGACAGGGAACTATGGCTACACCTTC,CSVGTGNYGYTF
TRBD1,few,TRBJ1-2,TRBV4-3,TGCGCCAGCAGCCAAGACGAGGCGACAGGGTTTGGCTACACCTTC,CASSQDEATGFGYTF
-,-,TRBJ2-1,TRBV6-5,TGTGCCAGCAGTTACTCGATGGTCGCAGAGCAGTTCTTC,CASSYSMVAEQFF
-,-,TRBJ1-2,TRBV4-3,TGCGCCAGCAGCCGGGGGAATGGCTACACCTTC,CASSRGNGYTF
TRBD1,-,TRBJ1-1,TRBV12-3/TRBV12-4,TGTGCCAGCAGTTTCGGACAGGTGTCGAACACTGAAGCTTTCTTT,CASSFGQVSNTEAFF
TRBD2,-,TRBJ2-1,TRBV7-2,TGTGCCAGCAGCTCGCGGAGCGGGGCCTACAATGAGCAGTTCTTC,CASSSRSGAYNEQFF